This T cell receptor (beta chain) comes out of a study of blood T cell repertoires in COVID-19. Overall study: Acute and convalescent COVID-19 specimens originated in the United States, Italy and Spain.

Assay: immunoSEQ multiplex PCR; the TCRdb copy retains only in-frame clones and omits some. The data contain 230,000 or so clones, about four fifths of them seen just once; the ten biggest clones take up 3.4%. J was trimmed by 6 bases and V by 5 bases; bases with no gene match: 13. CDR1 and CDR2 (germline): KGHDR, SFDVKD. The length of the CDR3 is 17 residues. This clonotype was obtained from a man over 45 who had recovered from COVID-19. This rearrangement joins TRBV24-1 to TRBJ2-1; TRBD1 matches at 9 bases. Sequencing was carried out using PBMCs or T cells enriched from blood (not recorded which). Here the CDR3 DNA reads TGTGCCACCAGTGGCGGGACAGGGAAGGGGTATGGCAATGAGCAGTTCTTC. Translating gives CATSGGTGKGYGNEQFF.